Listed here are 26 T cell receptor beta chains from one sample, sequenced in a study of T cell responses to AZD1222 COVID-19 vaccine (dated by TCRdb to the early 2020s). The meaning of the sample's time point label: baseline before first vaccination. Preparation of the library involved the immunoSEQ multiplex PCR assay. This is the immuneACCESS table as TCRdb keeps it, with only in-frame sequences that have V and J called. A part of the clones is gone; compared with another copy, unresolved V genes explain less than half, and the rest is unexplained. Recorded for this sample are more than 150,000 clones; approximately 91% of them occurred a single time. The ten most abundant clones make up 0.99% of the sample. The specimen was peripheral blood, collected on day 0 of AZD1222 vaccination. The receptors here all came from an adult in good health.

This chain links TRBV2 with TRBJ1-6, with D tentatively TRBD1 (5 bases). V dropped 9 bases and J dropped 7 bases, with 16 bases sitting between them. Looked up from germline, CDR1 is SNHLY and CDR2 is FYNNEI. The length of the CDR3 is 14 residues. For the CDR3, the DNA is TGTGCCAGGACAGCGAGCACCATAAATTCACCCCTCCACTTT. It specifies CARTASTINSPLHF. Looking up the rest from reference TRBV2 and TRBJ1-6 gives the full variable domain: EPEVTQTPSHQVTQMGQEVILRCVPISNHLYFYWYRQILGQKVEFLVSFYNNEISEKSEIFDDQFSVERPDGSNFTLKIRSTKLEDSAMYFCARTASTINSPLHFGNGTRLTVT.

Comment on this clone: This same CDR3 is encoded by further DNA sequences in the sample. V usage is TRBV6-2 or TRBV6-3 and J usage is TRBJ1-1; possibly TRBD1 for D (5 bases). Trimming left V 0 bases short and J 1 base short, with 6 bases between. Germline loops: CDR1 MNHEY, CDR2 SVGEGT. The CDR3 totals 14 residues. For the CDR3, the DNA is TGTGCCAGCAGTTACTCGAGGGGGAACACTGAAGCTTTCTTT. It encodes CASSYSRGNTEAFF.

The chain is built from TRBV6-5 and TRBJ1-5; the D gene is possibly TRBD1 (6 bases). Germline CDR1 MNHEY, CDR2 SVGAGI. The CDR3 sequence is 15 residues long. The V end was cut by 10 bases, the J end by 0 bases, with 16 bases between. The CDR3 DNA sequence: TGTGCCACCGTGGACAGCTTTTATAGCAATCAGCCCCAGCATTTT. Protein sequence: CATVDSFYSNQPQHF.

The chain has TRBV7-2 and TRBJ1-2; D possibly corresponds to TRBD1 (5 bases). V was cut by 1 base and J by 4 bases, with 10 bases left in between. The CDR3 covers 14 residues. The V gene's germline CDR1 is SGHTA and CDR2 FQGNSA. CDR3 loop: CASSLEGRTYGYTF. The CDR3 coding sequence is TGTGCCAGCAGCTTAGAGGGGAGGACCTATGGCTACACCTTC.

The V call is TRBV28, the J call TRBJ1-1; D uncertain. CDR1 is MDHEN and CDR2 is SYDVKM in the germline V gene. Trimming pared 8 bases from V and 3 bases from J, leaving 13 bases between. The CDR3 is 13 amino acids. CDR3 protein: CASLARGYTEAFF. Written as DNA, the CDR3 is TGTGCCAGCCTAGCGAGAGGGTACACTGAAGCTTTCTTT.

The chain recombines TRBV6-1 with TRBJ1-3; maybe TRBD1 (6 bases). Trimming removed 2 bases from V and 3 bases from J, with 17 bases in between. This CDR3 is 17 amino acids long. Germline values: CDR1 MNHNS, CDR2 SASEGT. As DNA, the CDR3 is TGTGCCAGCAGTGAACATGTGGGACAACAGATTGGAAACACCATATATTTT. The encoded protein is CASSEHVGQQIGNTIYF.

About this clone itself: The sample holds other DNA sequences that translate to the same CDR3. The chain is built from TRBV6-5 and TRBJ1-1; D is perhaps TRBD1 (6 bases). Germline V gene sequence: CDR1 MNHEY, CDR2 SVGAGI. The V end was cut by 3 bases, the J end by 7 bases, with 12 bases between. CDR3 length equals 13 residues. This chain's CDR3 is CASSYLGGGEAFF. In DNA form, the CDR3 reads TGTGCCAGCAGTTATTTGGGAGGGGGTGAAGCTTTCTTT.

This rearrangement joins TRBV5-1 to TRBJ1-2, with no clear D. The CDR3 length is 15 residues. V lost 0 bases, J lost 2 bases, and 11 bases lay in between. Germline CDR1 and CDR2: SGHRS and YFSETQ. The CDR3 reads CASSLGVLPNYGYTF. The CDR3, as DNA: TGCGCCAGCAGCTTGGGAGTCCTCCCGAACTATGGCTACACCTTC.

V gene TRBV7-3 combines with J gene TRBJ2-3, with TRBD2 identical over 8 bases. The V segment lost 2 bases and the J segment 6 bases; nucleotides outside the gene matches: 13. The germline CDR1 and CDR2 sequences are SGHTA and FQGTGA. This CDR3 comprises 17 residues. In nucleotides, the CDR3 is TGTGCCAGCAGCTTAGCCCCTGTGGCGGGAGGAGGCGATACGCAGTATTTT. Translated, it gives CASSLAPVAGGGDTQYF. The full variable domain, with the rest looked up from reference TRBV7-3 and TRBJ2-3, is GAGVSQTPSNKVTEKGKYVELRCDPISGHTALYWYRQSLGQGPEFLIYFQGTGAADDSGLPNDRFFAVRPEGSVSTLKIQRTERGDSAVYLCASSLAPVAGGGDTQYFGPGTRLTVL.

This chain connects TRBV7-8 to TRBJ2-1, with 10 bases aligning to TRBD1. Per germline, CDR1 SGHVS and CDR2 FQNEAQ. This CDR3 spans 16 amino acids. J gave up 6 bases and V 4 bases, and 9 bases lay outside the gene matches. As DNA, the CDR3 is TGTGCCAGCAGCTCGGCCTGGGACAGGGGCGTCAATGAGCAGTTCTTC. This translates into CASSSAWDRGVNEQFF.

The rearrangement joins TRBV28 to TRBJ1-2; possibly TRBD1 for D (5 bases). Germline loops: CDR1 MDHEN, CDR2 SYDVKM. Trimming left V 6 bases short and J 8 bases short, with 25 bases between. The CDR3 consists of 16 residues. The CDR3: CASRFKLGGGSGGYTF. DNA for the CDR3: TGTGCCAGCAGGTTTAAACTAGGCGGGGGAAGCGGGGGCTACACCTTC.

This rearrangement joins TRBV2 to TRBJ1-5; perhaps TRBD1 as D (6 bases). In germline, CDR1 is SNHLY, CDR2 FYNNEI. V was shortened by 3 bases and J by 1 base, with 7 bases between the two germline ends. The CDR3 is made up of 14 amino acids. The CDR3: CASSEDRSNQPQHF. CDR3 DNA: TGTGCCAGCAGTGAGGACAGAAGCAATCAGCCCCAGCATTTT. The full variable domain, in which reference TRBV2 and TRBJ1-5 provide the parts outside the CDR3, is EPEVTQTPSHQVTQMGQEVILRCVPISNHLYFYWYRQILGQKVEFLVSFYNNEISEKSEIFDDQFSVERPDGSNFTLKIRSTKLEDSAMYFCASSEDRSNQPQHFGDGTRLSIL.

This rearrangement joins TRBV19 to TRBJ1-5; D remains ambiguous. Germline CDR1 reads LNHDA; CDR2 reads SQIVND (reference sequence). The V gene lost 3 bases and the J gene lost 3 bases, with 18 bases spanning the gap. CDR3 length equals 17 residues. CDR3 in amino acids: CASSIGIWVTNNQPQHF. CDR3 sequence (DNA): TGTGCCAGTAGTATTGGAATTTGGGTGACCAACAATCAGCCCCAGCATTTT.

V gene TRBV7-9 combines with J gene TRBJ1-4; TRBD1 is a possible D gene (6 bases). The CDR3 contains 15 residues. The ends were cut back, 5 bases at V and 5 bases at J, with 15 bases in the middle. Germline loops: CDR1 SEHNR, CDR2 FQNEAQ (reference sequence). The CDR3: CASSEGRGQNEKLFF. CDR3 sequence (DNA): TGTGCCAGCAGCGAGGGGCGGGGGCAAAATGAAAAACTGTTTTTT.

The gene calls are TRBV11-2 and TRBJ1-2; TRBD1 matches 7 bases. This CDR3 is built from 14 residues. The germline V gene encodes CDR1 SGHAT and CDR2 FQNNGV. Trimming cost V 2 bases and J 5 bases; bases outside gene matches: 5. The CDR3 bases are TGTGCCAGCAGCTTATCCCAGGGGGGGTATGGCTACACCTTC. Translation: CASSLSQGGYGYTF.

The chain combines TRBV15 with TRBJ1-2; no definite D call. The CDR3 runs 13 residues. Deletions cut 0 bases from V and 6 bases from J, with 8 bases between. The V gene's germline CDR1 is LNHNV and CDR2 YYDKDF (reference sequence). CDR3: CATSRDRRDGYTF. CDR3 DNA: TGTGCCACCAGCAGAGATCGTAGAGATGGCTACACCTTC.

The rearrangement joins TRBV7-9 to TRBJ2-1, with D uncertain. With 1 base removed from V and 10 bases from J, the gap between germline ends came to 5 bases. Germline CDR1 is SEHNR and CDR2 is FQNEAQ (reference sequence). The CDR3 extends over 11 amino acids. CDR3 sequence reads: CASSLGPEQFF. The CDR3 DNA is TGTGCCAGCAGCTTAGGACCAGAGCAGTTCTTC.

This sequence joins TRBV14 and TRBJ2-1, with D perhaps matching TRBD2 (5 bases). Germline V CDR1 and CDR2: SGHDN, FVKESK. CDR3 length: 14 residues. V lost 1 base, J lost 9 bases, and 13 bases lay in between. The CDR3 sequence: CASSQAGRVGEQFF. CDR3 nucleotides: TGTGCCAGCAGCCAAGCTGGGCGGGTGGGTGAGCAGTTCTTC.

Here the CDR3 reads CASNEPGQVHQPQHF. The CDR3 DNA is TGCGCCAGCAACGAACCGGGACAGGTACATCAGCCCCAGCATTTT. The chain links TRBV5-1 to TRBJ1-5; the match to TRBD1 covers 8 bases. After removal of 6 bases from V and 5 bases from J, the junction contained 10 bases not matched to a gene. This CDR3 spans 15 amino acids. The germline V gene has CDR1 SGHRS and CDR2 YFSETQ.

The V and J genes are TRBV11-3 and TRBJ2-7; D gene unclear. Trimming left V 0 bases short and J 6 bases short, with 9 bases between. The CDR3 has 13 residues. CDR1 is SGHNT and CDR2 is YENEEA in the germline V gene. CDR3 residues: CASSLDRASEQYF. CDR3 nucleotide sequence: TGTGCCAGCAGCTTAGATAGGGCTTCCGAGCAGTACTTC.

The V gene is TRBV28, the J gene TRBJ1-5, with 10 bases matching TRBD1. V was pared by 2 bases and J by 6 bases, with 4 bases of the junction left unmatched. The CDR3 extends over 15 amino acids. The germline V gene has CDR1 MDHEN and CDR2 SYDVKM. CDR3 nucleotides: TGTGCCAGCAGTTTAGGGGACAGGGGAACTCAGCCCCAGCATTTT. Protein product: CASSLGDRGTQPQHF.

V is TRBV5-1 and J is TRBJ2-3, with 13 bases lining up with TRBD2. The V gene's germline CDR1 is SGHRS and CDR2 YFSETQ. CDR3 length: 16 amino acids. V shed 4 bases and J 5 bases; nucleotides not matched to a gene: 7. CDR3 DNA: TGCGCCAGCAGCCGCGGGACTAGCGGGGTGCAAGATACGCAGTATTTT. Its translation: CASSRGTSGVQDTQYF.

The sample holds one count of this clone. The chain links TRBV7-3 to TRBJ2-1; 8 nucleotides align to TRBD2. V gave up 3 bases and J gave up 8 bases; unmatched junction bases: 3. Per germline, CDR1 SGHTA and CDR2 FQGTGA. The CDR3 extends over 13 amino acids. The DNA for the CDR3 is TGTGCCAGCAGCTTCGGGGGGGCTTATGAGCAGTTCTTC. This encodes CASSFGGAYEQFF.

The rearrangement uses TRBV19 and TRBJ2-5; 7 bases fit TRBD2. Germline V gene lookup returns CDR1 LNHDA and CDR2 SQIVND (reference sequence). This CDR3 spans 16 amino acids. Trimming cost V 1 base and J 5 bases; bases outside gene matches: 10. The CDR3 nucleotides read TGTGCCAGTAGTATAGTCGGAGGGAGGGCCAGCGAGACCCAGTACTTC. It codes for CASSIVGGRASETQYF.

The chain couples TRBV2 to TRBJ1-1; D call uncertain. CDR3 size: 13 residues. V lost 3 bases, J lost 1 base, and 6 bases lay in between. Germline loops: CDR1 SNHLY, CDR2 FYNNEI. CDR3 region: CASSDAGNTEAFF. CDR3 coding DNA: TGTGCCAGCAGTGATGCAGGGAACACTGAAGCTTTCTTT.

The chain recombines TRBV20-1 with TRBJ1-1; D is undetermined. Germline assignment: CDR1 DFQATT and CDR2 SNEGSKA (reference sequence). CDR3 length equals 11 residues. With 6 bases removed from V and 4 bases from J, the gap between germline ends came to 9 bases. In nucleotides, the CDR3 is TGCAGTGCAAGGGCGACCACTGAAGCTTTCTTT. Translation: CSARATTEAFF.